This TCR beta chain was documented in a study of T cell clonality in common variable immunodeficiency. Broader study findings: Reportedly, TCR beta sequences from common variable immunodeficiency showed fewer deletions and N-nucleotide insertions. Links between repertoire features and CVID complications were heterogeneity-limited.

Trimming removed 1 base from V and 1 base from J, with 7 bases in between. CDR3 length equals 14 residues. CDR1 SEHNR and CDR2 FQNEAQ come from the germline V gene (reference sequence). Patients and controls were mostly of Caucasian heritage. CVID subjects were neither ill nor on immunomodulatory or immunosuppressive medication at sampling. Worth noting for this clone: Its target is not known. The CDR3 end is not reached by the read, which stops 3 residues before it; the germline J gene fills it in.

TCRdb keeps only in-frame clones here, not all; method: immunoSEQ multiplex PCR. The sample totals 8,000 or so clones; its top ten clones hold 3.5% to 4.5%. The chain uses TRBV7-9 and TRBJ1-1, with D possibly being TRBD1 (6 bases). The TCR originated in a human donor with common variable immunodeficiency. The sequencing sample was made of peripheral blood mononuclear cells. CDR3 bases read: TGTGCCAGCAGCTTAGGGACAGCGAACACTGAA. Encoded protein: CASSLGTANTE. The whole CDR3 sequence reads CASSLGTANTEAFF.